Detailed here is one T cell receptor (beta chain). The entry originates in a study of blood T cell repertoires in COVID-19. Contact with a PCR-confirmed or clinician-diagnosed COVID-19 case occurred within 2 weeks of entry. Produced via immunoSEQ multiplex PCR; TCRdb's table is partial and in-frame only. The sample comprises 140,000 to 150,000 clones, approximately 86% of which are singletons, and roughly 4% rests with the top ten. This receptor was identified in a woman aged 40 to 50 who had been exposed to COVID-19. The sample taken for sequencing was PBMCs or T cells enriched from blood (not recorded which).

The CDR3 DNA reads as TGTGCCAGCAGCCAAGGACAGGGAGTACTCCACTTT. Amino acid sequence: CASSQGQGVLHF. The rearrangement links TRBV3-1 (or the pseudogene TRBV3-2) to TRBJ1-6, with 7 bases matching TRBD1. V lost 1 base to trimming and J lost 16 bases; unmatched junction nucleotides: 4. CDR3 length: 12 residues. Per germline, CDR1 LGHDT and CDR2 YNNKEL (reference sequence).